The 18 T cell receptor beta chains below were found in one sample sequenced in a study of blood T cell repertoires in COVID-19. The data were produced by immunoSEQ multiplex PCR, yet TCRdb's version contains in-frame clones alone and is incomplete. The table records about 59,000 clones, roughly 80% of them present only once. Material for sequencing was peripheral blood. The receptors were gathered from a human donor in a cohort sampled during active COVID-19.

The chain employs TRBV5-4 and TRBJ2-3; TRBD1 matches at 7 bases. The germline gives CDR1 SGHNT, CDR2 YYREEE (reference sequence). CDR3 length equals 13 residues. Germline trimming cut 6 bases from V and 7 bases from J; bases unmatched to any gene: 8. The CDR3 loop is CASNDREMNTQYF. CDR3 coding DNA: TGTGCCAGCAATGACAGGGAAATGAATACGCAGTATTTT.

The sample holds a few counts of this clone. The gene calls are TRBV30 and TRBJ1-3; D ambiguous. This CDR3 has 13 amino acids. V lost 1 base, J lost 0 bases, and 4 bases lay in between. Germline CDR1 and CDR2: GTSNPN and SVGIG (reference sequence). CDR3 loop: CAWSGDSGNTIYF. The DNA for the CDR3 is TGTGCCTGGAGTGGCGACTCTGGAAACACCATATATTTT.

This rearrangement joins TRBV27 to TRBJ2-7, with 9 bases identical to TRBD1. The J segment lost 2 bases and the V segment lost 8 bases, leaving 10 bases of the junction unmatched. This CDR3 spans 15 amino acids. CDR1 and CDR2 (germline): MNHEY, SMNVEV (reference sequence). The CDR3 region is CASSVSGQGTYEQYF. The CDR3 DNA sequence: TGTGCCAGCTCGGTCTCCGGACAGGGGACCTACGAGCAGTACTTC.

The chain carries TRBV24-1 and TRBJ2-1; TRBD2 matches 12 bases. In germline, CDR1 is KGHDR, CDR2 SFDVKD. V lost 1 base and J lost 9; bases outside the gene matches: 6. This CDR3 spans 16 amino acids. The CDR3 DNA reads as TGTGCCACCAGTGATTTAGGGGTACTAGCGGGAGGTGAGCAGTTCTTC. Protein product: CATSDLGVLAGGEQFF.

The gene calls are TRBV11-3 and TRBJ1-1; a possible D gene is TRBD1 (5 bases). The CDR3 covers 13 residues. Germline-derived CDR1 and CDR2 are SGHNT and YENEEA. V was shortened by 0 bases and J by 6 bases, with 8 bases between the two germline ends. CDR3 loop: CASSLEPGAEAFF. CDR3 coding DNA: TGTGCCAGCAGCTTAGAACCGGGGGCTGAAGCTTTCTTT.

The chain joins TRBV6-2 or TRBV6-3 to TRBJ1-3; D is undetermined. V gave up 2 bases and J gave up 0 bases, with 5 bases separating them. The CDR3 totals 14 residues. Per germline, CDR1 MNHEY and CDR2 SVGEGT. In DNA, the CDR3 is TGTGCCAGCAGTTACGGCGGCTCTGGAAACACCATATATTTT. This codes for CASSYGGSGNTIYF.

The DNA of the CDR3 is TGTGCCAGCAGTTTAATAGACTATAGCGGGAGTGTCCCCGGTGAGCAGTTCTTC. This translates into CASSLIDYSGSVPGEQFF. The rearrangement links TRBV27 to TRBJ2-1, with 9 bases fitting TRBD2. Per the germline V gene, CDR1 is MNHEY and CDR2 is SMNVEV (reference sequence). V lost 2 bases to trimming and J lost 9 bases; unmatched junction nucleotides: 17. The CDR3 has 18 residues.

The genes are TRBV18 and TRBJ2-1, with 12 nucleotides matching TRBD2. Trimming cost V 3 bases and J 5 bases; bases outside gene matches: 2. The CDR3 has 15 amino acids. Germline lookup yields CDR1 KGHSH and CDR2 LQKENI. CDR3 region: CASSPSSGRDNEQFF. The CDR3, as DNA: TGTGCCAGCTCACCGTCTAGCGGGAGGGACAATGAGCAGTTCTTC.

The chain has TRBV14 and TRBJ1-2; 8 bases align to TRBD1. This CDR3 has 17 amino acids. Germline V gene sequence: CDR1 SGHDN, CDR2 FVKESK. J was trimmed by 2 bases and V by 4 bases; bases with no gene match: 12. The CDR3 bases are TGTGCCAGCAGCCGGACAGGGATGGCACCGTCCAACTATGGCTACACCTTC. Protein sequence: CASSRTGMAPSNYGYTF.

The sample holds one count of this clone. V is TRBV27 and J is TRBJ1-1; 7 bases align to TRBD1. This CDR3 is built from 16 residues. CDR1 is MNHEY and CDR2 is SMNVEV in the germline V gene (reference sequence). Losses at the gene ends were 5 bases for V and 8 bases for J; bases not matched to a gene: 17. Here the CDR3 reads CASSPPWGGTRGEAFF. The CDR3, as DNA: TGTGCCAGCAGTCCCCCATGGGGCGGAACCAGGGGGGAAGCTTTCTTT.

The chain couples TRBV19 to TRBJ1-6, with D perhaps matching TRBD1 (5 bases). Germline lookup yields CDR1 LNHDA and CDR2 SQIVND (reference sequence). The CDR3 has 12 amino acids. Trimming left V 9 bases short and J 10 bases short, with 13 bases between. The CDR3 here is CARDLRGSPLHF. CDR3 sequence (DNA): TGTGCCAGAGATTTAAGGGGATCACCCCTCCACTTT.

V usage is TRBV15 and J usage is TRBJ1-5; TRBD1 aligns across 12 bases. V was clipped by 2 bases and J by 3 bases; unmatched bases: 5. Germline V gene lookup returns CDR1 LNHNV and CDR2 YYDKDF (reference sequence). The CDR3 extends over 17 amino acids. CDR3 amino acids: CATSRLGTGGANQPQHF. The CDR3 DNA reads as TGTGCCACCAGCAGACTCGGGACAGGGGGCGCCAATCAGCCCCAGCATTTT.

V and J are TRBV7-2 and TRBJ2-7; TRBD2 agrees at 9 bases. Trimming took 5 bases from V and 7 from J; bases not matched to a gene: 6. CDR1 is SGHTA, CDR2 FQGNSA, per germline. The CDR3 spans 13 residues. This CDR3 is CASSQRLAGEQYF. The CDR3 DNA follows: TGTGCCAGCAGCCAAAGGCTAGCGGGGGAGCAGTACTTC.

The chain couples TRBV4-1 to TRBJ2-7; 12 bases are a match to TRBD2. Trimming at V came to 1 base and at J to 4 bases, leaving 5 bases not matched to a gene. The CDR3 covers 16 residues. The germline V gene has CDR1 MGHRA and CDR2 YSYEKL. CDR3 in DNA: TGCGCCAGCAGCCAAGCGACTAGCGGGAGAATGTACGAGCAGTACTTC. Translated, it gives CASSQATSGRMYEQYF.

The rearrangement joins TRBV4-3 to TRBJ2-7, with D tentatively TRBD1 (6 bases). This CDR3 is built from 15 residues. V was pared by 8 bases and J by 0 bases, with 17 bases between. CDR1 is LGHNA and CDR2 is YSLEER in the germline V gene. The CDR3 DNA sequence: TGCGCCAGCTCCTGGGGGCGTGGGGGCTCCTACGAGCAGTACTTC. Translation: CASSWGRGGSYEQYF.

The chain links TRBV7-3 to TRBJ2-3; 9 positions agree with TRBD2. V trimming: 5 bases; J trimming: 4 bases; junction bases outside the gene matches: 7. Per germline, CDR1 SGHTA and CDR2 FQGTGA. The CDR3 has 15 amino acids. CDR3 region: CASSVLAGAPDTQYF. The CDR3 DNA is TGTGCCAGCAGCGTTTTAGCGGGAGCTCCAGATACGCAGTATTTT.

The chain uses TRBV2 and TRBJ1-5; possibly TRBD1 for D (6 bases). From germline, CDR1 is SNHLY and CDR2 FYNNEI. There are 15 residues in the CDR3. V lost 6 bases, J lost 0 bases, and 12 bases lay in between. The CDR3 region is CASRTTGFSNQPQHF. The DNA for the CDR3 is TGTGCCAGCAGAACCACAGGGTTTAGCAATCAGCCCCAGCATTTT.

CDR3 sequence (DNA): TGCGCCAGCAGCCAAGAGAGGGTCGGAGTCGGGGTTTACAATGAGCAGTTCTTC. Translating it yields CASSQERVGVGVYNEQFF. The chain joins TRBV4-3 to TRBJ2-1; TRBD2 is a possible D gene (5 bases). V lost 0 bases to trimming and J lost 4 bases, with 19 bases between them. The CDR3 spans 18 residues. Germline CDR1 and CDR2: LGHNA and YSLEER.